The source of this TCR beta chain is a study of shared clonotypes between healthy human individuals. As for this clone: Its specificity is not known.

Overall study findings and caveats: When naive CD4 clonotypes were compared across a few donors, about 4.8% were shared.

Profiling relied on immunoSEQ multiplex PCR, and the TCRdb table lists in-frame clones only, not all of them. This table holds about 2.2 million clones, over 85% found once. Naive CD8 populations comprised CD45RO-negative cells positively selected for CCR7, excluding terminally differentiated effector memory CD45RA+ cells. This CDR3 is built from 15 residues. The germline CDR1 and CDR2 sequences are SEHNR and FQNEAQ (reference sequence). Trimming took 2 bases from V and 0 from J; bases not matched to a gene: 4. The origin of this receptor is a man aged 18 to 29 in good health. Some clones in this sample may be carry-over from other donors' samples. The V call is TRBV7-9, the J call TRBJ2-7; 7 bases are shared with TRBD1. Sequences were obtained from naive CD8+ T cells from PBMCs. CDR3 in amino acids: CASSLKGTVSYEQYF. DNA for the CDR3: TGTGCCAGCAGCTTAAAGGGGACAGTCTCCTACGAGCAGTACTTC.